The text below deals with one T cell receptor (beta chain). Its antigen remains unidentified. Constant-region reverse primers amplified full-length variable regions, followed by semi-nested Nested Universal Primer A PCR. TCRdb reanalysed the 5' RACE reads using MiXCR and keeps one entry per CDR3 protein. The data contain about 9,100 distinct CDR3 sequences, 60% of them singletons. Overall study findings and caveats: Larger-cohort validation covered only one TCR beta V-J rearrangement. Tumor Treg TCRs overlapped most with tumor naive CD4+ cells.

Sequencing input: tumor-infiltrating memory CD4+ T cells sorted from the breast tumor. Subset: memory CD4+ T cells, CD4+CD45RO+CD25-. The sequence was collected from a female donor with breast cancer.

The CDR3: CASSRLGWETQYF. The CDR3 DNA reads TGTGCCAGCAGCAGACTAGGTTGGGAGACCCAGTACTTC. The genes are TRBV6-2 or TRBV6-3 and TRBJ2-5; possibly TRBD2 for D (6 bases). V lost 6 bases and J lost 5, with 13 bases in between. Looked up from germline, CDR1 is MNHEY and CDR2 is SVGEGT. This CDR3 has 13 amino acids.